This T cell receptor beta chain was captured by sequencing in a study of T cells in Graves' hyperthyroidism and ophthalmopathy (dated 2019 in TCRdb). Background for the entire study: Peripheral blood samples were taken at initial diagnosis, before any treatment was given. Prospective prediction of ophthalmopathy was tested in an independent validation cohort consisting of roughly 19 hyperthyroidism patients and approximately 16 patients who later progressed to ophthalmopathy. To identify distinguishing TCR V-J signatures, a discovery cohort of 90 to 100 patients was used, comprising 40 to 45 with Graves' ophthalmopathy and under 60 with stable Graves' hyperthyroidism. For training and testing, the 100 or so patients in the discovery cohort were randomly divided in a 7:3 ratio. Following sampling, methimazole starting at 30 mg daily was given to hyperthyroidism patients, and high-dose intravenous methylprednisolone was given to ophthalmopathy patients. Thyroid tissue and blood T-cell repertoires from six Graves' hyperthyroidism patients were also compared in the study. According to the paper, TCR Vbeta CDR3 sequencing was carried out on about 140 peripheral blood samples, which came from approximately 41 ophthalmopathy, around 74 hyperthyroidism and about 17 progressor patients.

The TCR beta CDR3 regions were amplified from the RNA transcripts. For the first round of RT-PCR on the TCR CDR3, the HTBI primer set was used together with the Qiagen OneStep RT-PCR kit. A second multiplex PCR round built the libraries, followed by size selection and purification. Paired-end sequencing of the libraries was performed with 100 bp reads on an Illumina HiSeq2000. As for how the authors treated the data: SOAPnuke was used to process the raw data, removing reads that contained adapters or uncalled bases, had a mean Phred below 15, or lacked an exact match to the constant primer or identifier. High-quality paired reads were merged using COPE v1.2.5, and each unique nucleotide sequence was defined as a clonotype. MiTCR v1.1 was used to align the clonotypes against IMGT TRBV, TRBD and TRBJ reference segments. Analysis was restricted to V-J combinations with a frequency above 0.0001, which covered about 99% of repertoires. The TCS score was defined as F50 (clonal expansion) divided by E x V (chaos), with BLOSUM62-based TCRdist calculated between CDR3 peptides within each V-J. Welch's t-statistics and random forest reduced 500 to 550 V-J features to under 15, which were used in a naive Bayes classifier (R e1071). The public reads were run again by TCRdb, first through fastp at Q25 and then through MiXCR, and only productive beta chains were kept. Every CDR3 protein is listed once, alongside the most common genes and DNA of its rows. These V and J calls rely on TCRdb rather than the paper's analysis. The table for this sample lists hundreds of thousands of distinct CDR3 sequences; 13% to 15% of them were counted only once. About 9.4% of the sample is held by the ten biggest clonotypes.

The CDR3, cysteine through phenylalanine, is 13 amino acids long. Of all the DNA, just the CDR3 is kept, 39 bases in frame from base 1. V is trimmed back by 2 bases and J by 11 bases, and the junction contains 6 bases that no gene match accounts for. According to the germline V gene (reference sequence), CDR1 reads MNHEY and CDR2 reads SMNVEV. Graves' hyperthyroidism was defined as stable when no progression to ophthalmopathy occurred over 18 months of follow-up. The hyperthyroidism patients were between 18 and 65 years old and newly diagnosed, with a disease duration of less than 2 months. The study excluded patients with uncontrolled infections, other autoimmune diseases, pregnancy or lactation. Diagnoses were established on the basis of clinical symptoms, serum thyroxine and TRAb, thyroid ultrasound, and orbital computed tomography. PBMCs were isolated from more than 8 ml of fresh peripheral blood by Ficoll-Paque density gradient centrifugation. Total RNA was extracted with Trizol reagent, and quality was checked on an Agilent 2100 Bioanalyzer.

What the study reported, not specific to this receptor: In cross-validation, a model built on a 13 V-J signature told ophthalmopathy apart from stable hyperthyroidism with 85% to 90% sensitivity and approximately 84% specificity, and in testing the same model reached 80%/75%. In validation, the model predicted progression to ophthalmopathy with around 71% sensitivity and around 72% specificity, a median of around six months before onset. Most expanded thyroid clonotypes (frequency above 0.001) were also found in blood, which suggests that blood repertoires may mirror thyroid immune responses. Sample size was not statistically predetermined, and blinding of investigators to group allocation was not performed.

This clonotype was picked up a small number of times. Its cognate antigen has yet to be identified. Base-call qualities are not available, and no considerably larger clone is one nucleotide away. Sequenced input: blood. The TCR originated in a woman aged 18 to 35 with Graves' hyperthyroidism. The rearranged chain carries TRBV27 and TRBJ2-1; 7 middle bases align to TRBD2. The nucleotides are TGTGCCAGCAGTTTACAACGGGAGGCCAAGCAGTTCTTC. Translated, this gives CASSLQREAKQFF.